The subject of this entry is one T cell receptor beta chain. The data stem from a study of cytotoxic CD8 clonotypes in ibrutinib-treated CLL. About the study: Per sample, productive templates averaged around 230,000 and productive rearrangements averaged 94,082.

Genomic DNA for TCR beta libraries, roughly 2 micrograms, came from cryopreserved PBMCs. The method was immunoSEQ multiplex PCR; TCRdb's version includes in-frame clones alone and lacks a portion of them. This table holds roughly 70,000 clones, roughly nine tenths found once. The receptor comes from a human donor with chronic lymphocytic leukemia. Here the sequenced sample was PBMCs, taken after 12 months of ibrutinib treatment.

The CDR3 is CASMGLEDYEQYF. As DNA, the CDR3 is TGCGCCAGCATGGGACTAGAGGACTACGAGCAGTACTTC. This sequence joins TRBV10-2 and TRBJ2-7; 8 positions match TRBD2. Germline-derived CDR1 and CDR2 are WSHSY and SAAADI. This CDR3 comprises 13 residues. J lost 3 bases, V lost 7 bases, and 5 bases had no gene match.